Listed here are 22 T cell receptor beta chains from one sample, sequenced in a study of blood T cell repertoires in COVID-19. Libraries were prepared by immunoSEQ multiplex PCR; TCRdb keeps only in-frame clonotypes and omits some of them. The data contain almost 250,000 clones, over 75% of them singletons. Sample: PBMCs or T cells enriched from blood (not recorded which). The source of these receptors is a woman between 50 and 59 years old with acute COVID-19.

This clone has just a few counts. V and J are TRBV27 and TRBJ2-3, with D hard to call. The CDR3 loop spans 13 amino acids. Germline V gene lookup returns CDR1 MNHEY and CDR2 SMNVEV (reference sequence). V lost 5 bases, J lost 2 bases, and 8 bases lay in between. The CDR3 loop is CASSLQYTDTQYF. The DNA of the CDR3 is TGTGCCAGCAGTCTACAGTACACAGATACGCAGTATTTT.

V gene TRBV7-9 combines with J gene TRBJ1-1; 7 bases fit TRBD1. The V and J ends lost 5 bases and 1 base, in that order; junction bases with no gene match: 10. The CDR3 extends over 16 amino acids. Germline V gives CDR1 SEHNR, CDR2 FQNEAQ (reference sequence). CDR3 in DNA: TGTGCCAGCAGCGCCAAAAGGGGACAGAAGAACACTGAAGCTTTCTTT. Residues: CASSAKRGQKNTEAFF.

This chain joins TRBV5-4 and TRBJ1-5; no reliable D call. The CDR3 sequence is 12 residues long. Looked up from germline, CDR1 is SGHNT and CDR2 is YYREEE (reference sequence). The V end was cut by 2 bases, the J end by 4 bases, with 4 bases between. The CDR3 reads CASSFQNQPQHF. CDR3 DNA: TGTGCCAGCAGCTTCCAAAATCAGCCCCAGCATTTT.

The rearrangement links TRBV4-3 to TRBJ1-2; D may be TRBD1 (6 bases). CDR3 length: 14 amino acids. The V end was cut by 0 bases, the J end by 7 bases, with 12 bases between. Looked up from germline, CDR1 is LGHNA and CDR2 is YSLEER. The CDR3 loop reads CASSQDHRAGGYTF. The CDR3 DNA sequence: TGCGCCAGCAGCCAAGACCACAGGGCGGGTGGCTACACCTTC.

J is TRBJ2-3 and V is TRBV19, with D perhaps TRBD2 (5 bases). In germline, CDR1 is LNHDA, CDR2 SQIVND (reference sequence). The CDR3 spans 13 residues. The V and J ends lost 7 bases and 0 bases respectively, with 8 bases between them. The CDR3 DNA follows: TGTGCCAGTAAGCCGGGGAGCACAGATACGCAGTATTTT. It specifies CASKPGSTDTQYF.

The V and J genes are TRBV10-3 and TRBJ1-3; D possibly corresponds to TRBD1 (6 bases). The length of the CDR3 is 13 residues. The ends were cut back, 9 bases at V and 3 bases at J, with 12 bases in the middle. Germline CDR1 ENHRY, CDR2 SYGVKD. The CDR3 nucleotides read TGTGCCATGCAGGGGATGAGTGGAAACACCATATATTTT. Protein sequence: CAMQGMSGNTIYF.

The rearrangement links TRBV24-1 to TRBJ1-1; D gene unclear. CDR1 and CDR2 (germline): KGHDR, SFDVKD. Trimming stripped 4 bases from V and 5 bases from J, with 4 bases between. The CDR3 sequence is 11 residues long. The CDR3 DNA reads as TGTGCCACCAGTGACGGTACTGAAGCTTTCTTT. It is translated as CATSDGTEAFF.

The chain recombines TRBV11-2 with TRBJ2-7; D perhaps matches TRBD2 (5 bases). In germline, CDR1 is SGHAT, CDR2 FQNNGV. This CDR3 is built from 14 residues. V was pared by 1 base and J by 0 bases, with 7 bases between. This CDR3 reads CASSLGGSSYEQYF. As DNA, the CDR3 is TGTGCCAGCAGCTTAGGAGGGAGCTCCTACGAGCAGTACTTC.

The chain combines TRBV2 with TRBJ1-5; D remains ambiguous. Trimming took 3 bases from V and 7 from J, leaving 13 bases between them. Looked up from germline, CDR1 is SNHLY and CDR2 is FYNNEI. This CDR3 has 14 residues. The DNA of the CDR3 is TGTGCCAGCAGTGACAGGTCGTCTGGACAGCCCCAGCATTTT. Translated: CASSDRSSGQPQHF.

The genes are TRBV11-2 and TRBJ2-3; D is perhaps TRBD1 (5 bases). Trimming shortened V by 1 base and J by 7 bases, and 15 bases separated the two germline ends. CDR1 and CDR2 (germline): SGHAT, FQNNGV. CDR3 size: 15 residues. The CDR3 is CASSLGEAGLNTQYF. CDR3 DNA: TGTGCCAGCAGCTTAGGAGAAGCAGGGCTGAATACGCAGTATTTT.

The chain has TRBV5-1 and TRBJ1-1, with no clear D. The CDR3 extends over 13 amino acids. V was clipped by 4 bases and J by 6 bases, with 13 bases between them. The germline V gene encodes CDR1 SGHRS and CDR2 YFSETQ. CDR3 loop: CASSGYPGPEAFF. CDR3 nucleotides: TGCGCCAGCAGCGGATACCCGGGTCCTGAAGCTTTCTTT.

V is TRBV5-6 and J is TRBJ1-3; TRBD1 is a possible D gene (5 bases). From germline, CDR1 is SGHDT and CDR2 YYEEEE. Trimming shortened V by 5 bases and J by 4 bases, and 16 bases separated the two germline ends. The CDR3 contains 15 residues. The chain's CDR3 is CASSTVRVNGNTIYF. Written as DNA, the CDR3 is TGTGCCAGCAGTACCGTCAGGGTGAACGGAAACACCATATATTTT.

This clone was seen only a few times. This sequence joins TRBV9 and TRBJ2-1; D possibly corresponds to TRBD2 (5 bases). V was shortened by 1 base and J by 3 bases, with 14 bases between the two germline ends. Looked up from germline, CDR1 is SGDLS and CDR2 is YYNGEE. The CDR3 loop spans 16 amino acids. CDR3 DNA: TGTGCCAGCAGCGTATTCCCGGGGAAGGGCTACAATGAGCAGTTCTTC. It encodes CASSVFPGKGYNEQFF.

The chain links TRBV27 to TRBJ2-2; 10 bases are shared with TRBD2. The CDR3 is made up of 16 amino acids. Germline CDR1 is MNHEY and CDR2 is SMNVEV (reference sequence). Trimming took 6 bases from V and 1 from J; bases not matched to a gene: 5. CDR3 protein: CASRASGGENTGELFF. The CDR3 bases are TGTGCCAGCAGGGCGAGCGGGGGGGAGAACACCGGGGAGCTGTTTTTT.

The chain carries TRBV12-3 or TRBV12-4 and TRBJ1-1, with unresolved D. V was pared by 3 bases and J by 5 bases, with 7 bases between. This CDR3 has 12 amino acids. The CDR3 coding sequence is TGTGCCAGCAGTTTTAGCACAACTGAAGCTTTCTTT. Protein: CASSFSTTEAFF.

J is TRBJ1-2 and V is TRBV5-6, with D perhaps matching TRBD1 (5 bases). The CDR3 is made up of 13 amino acids. Germline CDR1 reads SGHDT; CDR2 reads YYEEEE. Trimming shortened V by 0 bases and J by 10 bases, and 13 bases separated the two germline ends. The CDR3 coding sequence is TGTGCCAGCAGCTTGGGGTGGGGCCGGATCTACACCTTC. Translated: CASSLGWGRIYTF.

The V and J genes are TRBV9 and TRBJ1-2; possible D gene TRBD1, 5 bases. The CDR3 is 11 residues long. V dropped 0 bases and J dropped 11 bases, with 8 bases sitting between them. Germline lookup yields CDR1 SGDLS and CDR2 YYNGEE. The CDR3 bases are TGTGCCAGCAGCGTAGCAGGGTCGTACACCTTC. Translated: CASSVAGSYTF.

This clone has only one observation. The chain uses TRBV2 and TRBJ2-1; 7 bases agree with TRBD1. The trim removed 6 bases at V and 6 bases at J, leaving 11 bases unmatched. The CDR3 spans 15 residues. The germline gives CDR1 SNHLY, CDR2 FYNNEI. The DNA for the CDR3 is TGTGCCAGCAGCGGCCCCGACAGGGTGTTCAATGAGCAGTTCTTC. It yields the protein CASSGPDRVFNEQFF.

V usage is TRBV6-2 or TRBV6-3 and J usage is TRBJ1-1, with 9 bases identical to TRBD1. This CDR3 spans 15 amino acids. V lost 6 bases, J lost 3 bases, and 8 bases stayed unmatched. Germline CDR1 MNHEY, CDR2 SVGEGT. CDR3 DNA: TGTGCCAGCAGCCGCCGGGACAGGGACCACACTGAAGCTTTCTTT. Protein product: CASSRRDRDHTEAFF.

V is TRBV7-9 and J is TRBJ2-7; TRBD1 might be the D (8 bases). CDR1 is SEHNR and CDR2 is FQNEAQ in the germline V gene (reference sequence). This CDR3 is 15 amino acids long. V gave up 5 bases and J gave up 3 bases, with 17 bases separating them. CDR3 nucleotide sequence: TGTGCCAGCAGCGCGGGGGACAGGCAAGTCTACGAGCAGTACTTC. It codes for CASSAGDRQVYEQYF.

This clone was picked up one time. This sequence joins TRBV7-9 and TRBJ1-5; D perhaps matches TRBD1 (6 bases). Germline V gene lookup returns CDR1 SEHNR and CDR2 FQNEAQ (reference sequence). The CDR3 sequence is 16 residues long. Between the trimmed V and J ends, which lost 4 bases and 1 base, there was a span of 14 bases. The CDR3 bases are TGTGCCAGCAGCTGGGATGGACAGCCCAGCAATCAGCCCCAGCATTTT. Translation: CASSWDGQPSNQPQHF.

V usage is TRBV28 and J usage is TRBJ2-3, with D unresolved. The CDR3 length is 12 residues. V shed 2 bases and J shed 5 bases, with 5 bases lying between them. CDR1 MDHEN and CDR2 SYDVKM come from the germline V gene. The CDR3 loop reads CASSLQEDTQYF. The CDR3 DNA reads as TGTGCCAGCAGTTTACAGGAAGATACGCAGTATTTT.